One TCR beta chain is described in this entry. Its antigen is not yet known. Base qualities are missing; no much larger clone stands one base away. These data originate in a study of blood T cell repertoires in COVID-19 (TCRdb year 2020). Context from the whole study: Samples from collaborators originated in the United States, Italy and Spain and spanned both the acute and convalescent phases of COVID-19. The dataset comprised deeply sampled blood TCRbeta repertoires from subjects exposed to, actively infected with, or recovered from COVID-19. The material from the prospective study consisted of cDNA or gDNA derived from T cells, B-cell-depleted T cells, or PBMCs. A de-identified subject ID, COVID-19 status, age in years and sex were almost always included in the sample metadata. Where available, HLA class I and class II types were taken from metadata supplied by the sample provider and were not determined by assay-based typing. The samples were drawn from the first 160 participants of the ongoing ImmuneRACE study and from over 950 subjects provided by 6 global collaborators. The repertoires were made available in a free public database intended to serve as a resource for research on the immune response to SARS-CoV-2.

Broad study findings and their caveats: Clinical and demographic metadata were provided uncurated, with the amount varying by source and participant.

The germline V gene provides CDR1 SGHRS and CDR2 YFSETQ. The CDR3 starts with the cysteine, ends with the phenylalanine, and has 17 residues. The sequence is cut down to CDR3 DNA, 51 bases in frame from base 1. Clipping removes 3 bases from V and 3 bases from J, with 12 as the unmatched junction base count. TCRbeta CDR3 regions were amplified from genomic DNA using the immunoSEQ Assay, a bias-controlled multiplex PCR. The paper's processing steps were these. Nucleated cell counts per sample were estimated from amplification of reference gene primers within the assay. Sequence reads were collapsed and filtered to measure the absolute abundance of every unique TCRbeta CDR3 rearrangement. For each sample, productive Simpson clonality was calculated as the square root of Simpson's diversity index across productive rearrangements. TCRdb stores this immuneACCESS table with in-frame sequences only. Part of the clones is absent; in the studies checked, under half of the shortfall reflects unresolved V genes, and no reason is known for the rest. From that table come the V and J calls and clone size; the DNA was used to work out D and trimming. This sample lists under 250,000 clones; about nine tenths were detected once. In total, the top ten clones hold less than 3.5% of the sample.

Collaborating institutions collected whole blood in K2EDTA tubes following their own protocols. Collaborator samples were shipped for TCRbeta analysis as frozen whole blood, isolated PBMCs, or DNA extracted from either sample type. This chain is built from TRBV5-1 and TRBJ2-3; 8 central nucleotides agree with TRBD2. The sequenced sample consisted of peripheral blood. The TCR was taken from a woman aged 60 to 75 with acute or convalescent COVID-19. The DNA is TGCGCCAGCAGCTCCATGGCCTTGTCTAGCGGGACAGATACGCAGTATTTT. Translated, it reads CASSSMALSSGTDTQYF.